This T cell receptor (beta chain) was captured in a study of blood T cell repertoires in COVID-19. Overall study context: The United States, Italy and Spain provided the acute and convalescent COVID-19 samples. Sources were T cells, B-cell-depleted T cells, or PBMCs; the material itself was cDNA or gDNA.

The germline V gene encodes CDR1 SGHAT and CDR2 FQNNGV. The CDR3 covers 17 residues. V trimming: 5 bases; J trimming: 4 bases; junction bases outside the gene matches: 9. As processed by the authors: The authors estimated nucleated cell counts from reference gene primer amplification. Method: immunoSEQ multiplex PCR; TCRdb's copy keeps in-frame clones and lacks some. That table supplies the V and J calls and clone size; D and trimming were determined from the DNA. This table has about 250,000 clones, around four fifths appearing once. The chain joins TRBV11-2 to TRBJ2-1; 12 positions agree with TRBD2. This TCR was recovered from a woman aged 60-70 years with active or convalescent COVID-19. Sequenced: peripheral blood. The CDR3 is CASSPAGLAGRYNEQFF. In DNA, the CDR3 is TGTGCCAGCAGCCCGGCAGGACTAGCGGGGAGATACAATGAGCAGTTCTTC.